This entry features one T cell receptor (beta chain) sequence. This CDR3 spans 17 amino acids. V lost 5 bases to trimming and J lost 8 bases, with 27 bases between them. The V gene's germline CDR1 is MRHNA and CDR2 SNTAGT. Some clones are missing from TCRdb's copy, which holds only in-frame ones; the method was immunoSEQ multiplex PCR. The table shows 85,000 to 95,000 clones, with 72% occurring only once. This entry comes from a study of blood T cell repertoires in COVID-19. The J gene is TRBJ1-2, the V gene TRBV6-4; D remains unclear. The clonotype was recovered from a woman older than 75 with acute or convalescent COVID-19. The sequencing sample was made of peripheral blood. Here the CDR3 DNA reads TGTGCCAGCAGTTTAAATCGGGGTAGGAGGGTAAGTTTGGGCTACACCTTC. Its translation is CASSLNRGRRVSLGYTF.